The 8 T cell receptor beta chains below were found in one sample sequenced in a study of technical replicates of blood from a few donors. Only in-frame clones appear in the TCRdb table, and some are missing; sequencing was by immunoSEQ multiplex PCR. The profile shows more than 90,000 clones, 90% to 96% of them singletons. Material for sequencing was T cells isolated from PBMCs. All receptors come from a human donor in good health.

The chain carries TRBV7-9 and TRBJ2-1; the D gene is possibly TRBD2 (6 bases). V lost 2 bases and J lost 6, with 14 bases in between. CDR1 SEHNR and CDR2 FQNEAQ come from the germline V gene (reference sequence). The CDR3 has 15 amino acids. The CDR3 nucleotides are TGTGCCAGCAGCTTAAGAGCGGAGGGCTCCAATGAGCAGTTCTTC. This encodes CASSLRAEGSNEQFF. Full variable domain (outside the CDR3, taken from reference TRBV7-9 and TRBJ2-1): DTGVSQNPRHKITKRGQNVTFRCDPISEHNRLYWYRQTLGQGPEFLTYFQNEAQLEKSRLLSDRFSAERPKGSFSTLEIQRTEQGDSAMYLCASSLRAEGSNEQFFGPGTRLTVL.

The chain carries TRBV27 and TRBJ1-5; a possible D gene is TRBD1 (5 bases). Trimming took off 6 bases at V and 6 bases at J, with 15 bases between the two ends. The CDR3 length is 14 residues. Germline V gives CDR1 MNHEY, CDR2 SMNVEV (reference sequence). The CDR3 region is CASSRLEGTQPQHF. CDR3 in DNA: TGTGCCAGCAGCCGATTGGAGGGGACTCAGCCCCAGCATTTT.

The genes are TRBV5-1 and TRBJ2-4; 10 nucleotides line up with TRBD1. This CDR3 contains 13 residues. Germline V lookup: CDR1 SGHRS, CDR2 YFSETQ. The CDR3 reads CASEGTGEDIQYF. CDR3 nucleotides: TGCGCGAGCGAGGGGACAGGGGAAGACATTCAGTACTTC.

The chain carries TRBV11-2 and TRBJ1-4, with D possibly being TRBD1 (5 bases). Trimming stripped 0 bases from V and 10 bases from J, with 9 bases between. This CDR3 has 13 residues. CDR1 and CDR2 from the germline V gene are SGHAT and FQNNGV. CDR3 protein: CASSLDQGGKLFF. The CDR3 nucleotides are TGTGCCAGCAGCTTAGATCAGGGTGGAAAACTGTTTTTT.

The chain combines TRBV27 with TRBJ1-6; D is undetermined. CDR1 and CDR2 from the germline V gene are MNHEY and SMNVEV (reference sequence). Trimming took 5 bases from V and 6 from J, leaving 11 bases between them. The CDR3 sequence is 14 residues long. This CDR3 reads CASSLAAPNSPLHF. The CDR3 DNA sequence: TGTGCCAGCAGTCTGGCCGCTCCTAATTCACCCCTCCACTTT.

J is TRBJ1-2 and V is TRBV11-2; D remains ambiguous. This CDR3 contains 16 residues. Germline loops: CDR1 SGHAT, CDR2 FQNNGV. Trimming shortened V by 0 bases and J by 0 bases, and 11 bases separated the two germline ends. CDR3 DNA: TGTGCCAGCAGCTTAGACTGGCGGGGAGCTAACTATGGCTACACCTTC. The encoded protein is CASSLDWRGANYGYTF. The full variable domain, in which reference TRBV11-2 and TRBJ1-2 provide the parts outside the CDR3, is EAGVAQSPRYKIIEKRQSVAFWCNPISGHATLYWYQQILGQGPKLLIQFQNNGVVDDSQLPKDRFSAERLKGVDSTLKIQPAKLEDSAVYLCASSLDWRGANYGYTFGSGTRLTVV.

This clone came up once. This chain uses TRBV6-6 with TRBJ1-1; D unclear. This CDR3 contains 15 residues. CDR1 is MNHNY, CDR2 SVGAGI, per germline (reference sequence). V gave up 6 bases and J gave up 1 base, with 15 bases separating them. For the CDR3, the DNA is TGTGCCAGCAGCCGCCGGCTAGACCCGAACACTGAAGCTTTCTTT. Residues: CASSRRLDPNTEAFF.

The chain links TRBV10-3 to TRBJ2-3; the D gene is possibly TRBD2 (5 bases). V lost 6 bases to trimming and J lost 2 bases, with 15 bases between them. CDR1 is ENHRY, CDR2 SYGVKD, per germline. This CDR3 spans 15 amino acids. The CDR3 bases are TGTGCCATCAGGGGCAGCCGGGGTAACACAGATACGCAGTATTTT. It codes for CAIRGSRGNTDTQYF.